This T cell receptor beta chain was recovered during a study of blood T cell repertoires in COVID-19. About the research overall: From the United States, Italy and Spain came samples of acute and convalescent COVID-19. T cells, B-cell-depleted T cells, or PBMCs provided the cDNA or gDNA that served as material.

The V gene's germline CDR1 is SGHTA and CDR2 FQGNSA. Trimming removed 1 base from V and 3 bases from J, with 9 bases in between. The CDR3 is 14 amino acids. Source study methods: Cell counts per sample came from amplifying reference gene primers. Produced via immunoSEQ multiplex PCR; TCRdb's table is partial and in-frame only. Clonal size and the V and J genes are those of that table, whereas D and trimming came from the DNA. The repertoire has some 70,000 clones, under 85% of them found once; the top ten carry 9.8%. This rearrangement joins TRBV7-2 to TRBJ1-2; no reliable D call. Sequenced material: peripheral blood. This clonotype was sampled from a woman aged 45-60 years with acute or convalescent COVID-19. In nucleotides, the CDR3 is TGTGCCAGCAGCTTAGTAATGGCAGACTATGGCTACACCTTC. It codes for CASSLVMADYGYTF.